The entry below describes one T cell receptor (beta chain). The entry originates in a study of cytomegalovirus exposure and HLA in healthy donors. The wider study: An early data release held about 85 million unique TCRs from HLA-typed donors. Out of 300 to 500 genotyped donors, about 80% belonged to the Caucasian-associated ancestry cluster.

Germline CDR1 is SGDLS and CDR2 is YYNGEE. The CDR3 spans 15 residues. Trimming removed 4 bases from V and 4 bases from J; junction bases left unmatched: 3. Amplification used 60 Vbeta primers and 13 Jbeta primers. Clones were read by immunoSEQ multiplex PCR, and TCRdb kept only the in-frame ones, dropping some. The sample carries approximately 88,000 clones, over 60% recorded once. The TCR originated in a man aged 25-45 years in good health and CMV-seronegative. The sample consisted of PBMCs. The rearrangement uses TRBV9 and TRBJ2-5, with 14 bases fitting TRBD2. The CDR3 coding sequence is TGTGCCAGCAGCAAAGGGACTAGCGGGAGAGAGACCCAGTACTTC. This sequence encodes CASSKGTSGRETQYF.